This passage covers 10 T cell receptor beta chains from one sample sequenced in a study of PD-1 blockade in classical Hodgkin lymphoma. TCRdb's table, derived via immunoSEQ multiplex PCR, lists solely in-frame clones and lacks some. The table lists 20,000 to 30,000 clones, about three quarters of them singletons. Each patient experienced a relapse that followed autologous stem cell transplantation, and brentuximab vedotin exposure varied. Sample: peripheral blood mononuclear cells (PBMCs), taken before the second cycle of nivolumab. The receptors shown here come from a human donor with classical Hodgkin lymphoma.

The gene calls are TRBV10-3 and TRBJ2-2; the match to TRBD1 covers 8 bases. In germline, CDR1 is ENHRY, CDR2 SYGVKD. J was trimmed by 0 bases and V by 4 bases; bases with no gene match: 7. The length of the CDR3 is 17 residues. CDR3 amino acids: CAISGTGHNANTGELFF. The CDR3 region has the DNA TGTGCCATCAGTGGGACAGGGCACAACGCGAACACCGGGGAGCTGTTTTTT.

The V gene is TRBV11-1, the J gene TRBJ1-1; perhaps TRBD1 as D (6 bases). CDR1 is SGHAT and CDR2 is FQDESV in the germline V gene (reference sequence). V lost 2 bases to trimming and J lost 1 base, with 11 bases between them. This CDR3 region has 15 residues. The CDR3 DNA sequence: TGTGCCAGCAGCTTAACGGGGGGCGCGAACACTGAAGCTTTCTTT. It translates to CASSLTGGANTEAFF.

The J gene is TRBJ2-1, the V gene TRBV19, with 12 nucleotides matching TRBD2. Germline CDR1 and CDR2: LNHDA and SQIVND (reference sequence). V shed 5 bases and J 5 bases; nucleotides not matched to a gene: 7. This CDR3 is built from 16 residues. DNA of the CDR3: TGTGCCAGTAGTCCGCGGACTAGCGGGGCGAACAATGAGCAGTTCTTC. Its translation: CASSPRTSGANNEQFF.

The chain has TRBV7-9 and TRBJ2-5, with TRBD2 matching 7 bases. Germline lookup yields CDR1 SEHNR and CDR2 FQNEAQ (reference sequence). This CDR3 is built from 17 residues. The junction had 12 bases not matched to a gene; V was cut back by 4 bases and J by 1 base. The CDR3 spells CASSSLRSAGAQETQYF. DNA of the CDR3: TGTGCCAGCAGCTCCCTCCGGTCCGCGGGAGCCCAAGAGACCCAGTACTTC.

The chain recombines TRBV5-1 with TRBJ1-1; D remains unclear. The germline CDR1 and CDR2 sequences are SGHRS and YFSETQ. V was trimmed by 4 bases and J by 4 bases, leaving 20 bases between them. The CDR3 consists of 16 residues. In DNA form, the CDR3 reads TGCGCCAGCAGCCCGGCGGGGATAGCGGGTAGCACTGAAGCTTTCTTT. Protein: CASSPAGIAGSTEAFF.

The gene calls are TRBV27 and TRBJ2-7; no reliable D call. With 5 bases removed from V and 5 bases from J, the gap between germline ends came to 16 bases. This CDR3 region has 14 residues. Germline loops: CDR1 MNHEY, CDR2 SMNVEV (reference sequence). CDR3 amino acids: CASSPRFVGHEQYF. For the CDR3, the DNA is TGTGCCAGCAGTCCCCGGTTCGTGGGCCACGAGCAGTACTTC.

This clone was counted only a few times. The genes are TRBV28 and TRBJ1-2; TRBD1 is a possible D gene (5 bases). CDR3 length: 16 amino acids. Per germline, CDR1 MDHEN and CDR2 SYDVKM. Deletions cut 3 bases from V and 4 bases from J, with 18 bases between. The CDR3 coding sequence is TGTGCCAGCAGTTTCCCATCTCAGGGAGAGGCCTATGGCTACACCTTC. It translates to CASSFPSQGEAYGYTF.

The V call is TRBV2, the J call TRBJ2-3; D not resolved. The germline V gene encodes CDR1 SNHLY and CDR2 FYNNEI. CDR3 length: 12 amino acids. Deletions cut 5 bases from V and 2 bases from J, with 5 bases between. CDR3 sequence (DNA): TGTGCCAGCAGTACCTACACAGATACGCAGTATTTT. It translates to CASSTYTDTQYF.

CDR3 sequence (DNA): TGTGCCAGCTCACCAACGGACGCGATCGGCTACACCTTC. Protein: CASSPTDAIGYTF. J is TRBJ1-2 and V is TRBV18; D not certain. The CDR3 runs to 13 residues. Germline-derived CDR1 and CDR2 are KGHSH and LQKENI. V lost 2 bases to trimming and J lost 8 bases, with 12 bases between them.

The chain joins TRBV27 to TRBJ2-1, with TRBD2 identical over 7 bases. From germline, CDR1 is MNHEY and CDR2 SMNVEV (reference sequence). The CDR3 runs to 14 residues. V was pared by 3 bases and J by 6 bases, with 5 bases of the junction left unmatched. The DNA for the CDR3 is TGTGCCAGCAGTTTTGGTGGGAGGGCCAATGAGCAGTTCTTC. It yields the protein CASSFGGRANEQFF.